The 17 T cell receptor beta chains listed next were all sequenced from one sample in a study of T cells in Graves' hyperthyroidism and ophthalmopathy (dated by TCRdb to between 2018 and 2021). Libraries were built with multiplex PCR. Sequencing relied on an Illumina HiSeq 2000. Amplification of TCR beta CDR3 regions was carried out from RNA transcripts. The TCR CDR3 was subjected to a first round of RT-PCR using the HTBI primer set and the Qiagen OneStep RT-PCR kit. Through fastp at Q25 and MiXCR, TCRdb rebuilt clones from the public reads, retaining in-frame beta chains. All rows with the same CDR3 protein become a single entry with the most common DNA and genes. Within this sample are roughly 380,000 distinct CDR3 sequences, with about 18% of them counted one time only. The ten biggest clones cover about 3.7% of the sample. Sequenced input: blood. The receptors originated from a woman in her late teens or twenties with Graves' hyperthyroidism.

This chain connects TRBV6-1 to TRBJ2-7; unclear D gene. Trimming left V 5 bases short and J 3 bases short, with 11 bases between. In germline, CDR1 is MNHNS, CDR2 SASEGT. This CDR3 comprises 13 residues. The DNA of the CDR3 is TGTGCCAGCAGTCGATTCGAGCGCTACGAGCAGTACTTC. Translating it yields CASSRFERYEQYF.

V is TRBV6-2 or TRBV6-3 and J is TRBJ2-7; TRBD2 matches at 12 bases. The CDR3 length is 17 residues. The V segment lost 6 bases and the J segment 3 bases; nucleotides outside the gene matches: 12. Germline V CDR1 and CDR2: MNHEY, SVGEGT. The CDR3 bases are TGTGCCAGCAGACGAGGACTAGCGGGATTCGTGGGCTACGAGCAGTACTTC. Amino acids: CASRRGLAGFVGYEQYF.

In this sample, this clonotype turned up a few times. The chain couples TRBV18 to TRBJ2-7; unclear D gene. This CDR3 spans 15 amino acids. Between the trimmed V and J ends, which lost 3 bases and 0 bases, there was a span of 12 bases. Germline lookup yields CDR1 KGHSH and CDR2 LQKENI. CDR3 bases: TGTGCCAGCTCACCCAAAGAACTGGGCTCCTACGAGCAGTACTTC. Its translation is CASSPKELGSYEQYF.

This clonotype showed up many times. The rearrangement uses TRBV11-2 and TRBJ1-1; no reliable D call. The length of the CDR3 is 13 residues. The V end lost 6 bases, the J end lost 1 base, and 9 bases lay between the germline ends. CDR1 and CDR2 (germline): SGHAT, FQNNGV. As DNA, the CDR3 is TGTGCCAGCAGGTCTCGGAAGAACACTGAAGCTTTCTTT. It codes for CASRSRKNTEAFF.

This clonotype was detected many times. The germline gene is not matched at one end of the junction; a read error may be the cause. The chain couples TRBV11-2 to TRBJ1-2, with D perhaps matching TRBD1 (6 bases). The germline V gene encodes CDR1 SGHAT and CDR2 FQNNGV. This CDR3 is 13 amino acids long. The DNA for the CDR3 is TGTGCCGGCAGCTTACAGGGCGCCTATGGCTACACCTTC. Translating gives CAGSLQGAYGYTF.

The chain uses TRBV6-1 and TRBJ1-1, with D possibly being TRBD1 (6 bases). Deletions cut 2 bases from V and 3 bases from J, with 7 bases between. The length of the CDR3 is 13 residues. Germline assignment: CDR1 MNHNS and CDR2 SASEGT. The CDR3 nucleotides are TGTGCCAGCAGTGAAAGGACAGACACTGAAGCTTTCTTT. Residues: CASSERTDTEAFF.

This clonotype was seen a few times. J is TRBJ1-1 and V is TRBV6-2 or TRBV6-3, with D perhaps matching TRBD1 (5 bases). Germline CDR1 is MNHEY and CDR2 is SVGEGT. The ends were cut back, 6 bases at V and 2 bases at J, with 19 bases in the middle. This CDR3 contains 16 residues. The CDR3 region has the DNA TGTGCCAGCAGCAAATTTGGATCCAGGACAAACACTGAAGCTTTCTTT. This gives the protein CASSKFGSRTNTEAFF.

Ten or more counts support this clonotype. The chain carries TRBV6-5 and TRBJ2-7; possibly TRBD2 for D (5 bases). This CDR3 has 14 residues. The V gene's germline CDR1 is MNHEY and CDR2 SVGAGI. V lost 5 bases and J 7 bases, leaving 18 bases between the germline ends. The CDR3: CASSTPDGEWEQYF. CDR3 bases: TGTGCCAGCAGTACACCGGACGGGGAGTGGGAGCAGTACTTC.

In its sample, this clonotype was seen many times. This chain uses TRBV5-6 with TRBJ1-2, with a weak D call TRBD1 (6 bases). V dropped 2 bases and J dropped 8 bases, with 19 bases sitting between them. Looked up from germline, CDR1 is SGHDT and CDR2 is YYEEEE. The CDR3 runs 15 residues. The CDR3, as DNA: TGTGCCAGCAGCTTTATCGACCGGGACACGGCAGGCTACACCTTC. Translation: CASSFIDRDTAGYTF.

This clonotype showed up many times. The genes are TRBV6-5 and TRBJ2-4, with D hard to call. There are 14 residues in the CDR3. The ends were cut back, 0 bases at V and 0 bases at J, with 3 bases in the middle. Germline CDR1 MNHEY, CDR2 SVGAGI. The CDR3, as DNA: TGTGCCAGCAGTTACTCTCTAGCCAAAAACATTCAGTACTTC. Translated, it gives CASSYSLAKNIQYF.

The J gene is TRBJ1-1, the V gene TRBV4-1; D gene uncertain. V lost 2 bases and J 2 bases, leaving 12 bases between the germline ends. This CDR3 is built from 15 residues. Germline V CDR1 and CDR2: MGHRA, YSYEKL. This chain's CDR3 is CASSQTDLPNTEAFF. CDR3 nucleotide sequence: TGCGCCAGCAGCCAAACTGACCTTCCCAACACTGAAGCTTTCTTT.

This clonotype has a count of ten or more. The chain is built from TRBV20-1 and TRBJ2-5, with TRBD2 as a possible D gene (6 bases). Per the germline V gene, CDR1 is DFQATT and CDR2 is SNEGSKA (reference sequence). V dropped 5 bases and J dropped 5 bases, with 15 bases sitting between them. The CDR3 totals 13 residues. The chain's CDR3 is CSAPPTAGETQYF. The DNA for the CDR3 is TGCAGTGCTCCACCGACCGCGGGGGAGACCCAGTACTTC.

The V call is TRBV5-1, the J call TRBJ2-2, with D possibly matching TRBD2 (5 bases). The CDR3 sequence is 12 residues long. Germline V gives CDR1 SGHRS, CDR2 YFSETQ. Trimming took off 6 bases at V and 7 bases at J, with 10 bases between the two ends. CDR3 loop: CASTFGVGELFF. CDR3 coding DNA: TGCGCCAGCACCTTCGGGGTCGGGGAGCTGTTTTTT.

This clonotype was observed at least ten times. V is TRBV12-3 or TRBV12-4 and J is TRBJ1-5; no definite D call. CDR3 length: 16 amino acids. V lost 6 bases to trimming and J lost 0 bases, with 15 bases between them. CDR3 DNA sequence: TGTGCCAGCAGCCGGGAGGGCCCTTATAGCAATCAGCCCCAGCATTTT. This gives the protein CASSREGPYSNQPQHF.

Points on this clonotype: A much larger clone differs from this one at a single base, so this may be a read error. This CDR3 is missing its conserved last phenylalanine or tryptophan, likely due to a read error. This chain uses TRBV5-1 with TRBJ1-1, with D uncertain. Trimming stripped 4 bases from V and 7 bases from J, with 11 bases between. The CDR3 is made up of 12 amino acids. Germline CDR1 is SGHRS and CDR2 is YFSETQ. CDR3 bases: TGCGCCAGCAGCCTAAGGACGGATGAAGCTTTCGTT. Amino acids: CASSLRTDEAFV.

CDR3 in amino acids: CASISRATDTQYF. The CDR3 DNA follows: TGTGCCAGCATCTCCCGGGCCACAGATACGCAGTATTTT. The chain couples TRBV27 to TRBJ2-3, with no clear D. The V and J ends lost 7 bases and 2 bases respectively, with 10 bases between them. CDR1 is MNHEY and CDR2 is SMNVEV in the germline V gene (reference sequence). The CDR3 is 13 residues long.

The table lists this clonotype with many counts. The chain employs TRBV12-3 or TRBV12-4 and TRBJ1-2; weak D call: TRBD1 (5 bases). With 8 bases removed from V and 7 bases from J, the gap between germline ends came to 14 bases. This CDR3 contains 12 residues. The DNA of the CDR3 is TGTGCCAGCCTTGGGGCAGCCGTTGGCTACACCTTC. Protein product: CASLGAAVGYTF.